This record covers a single T cell receptor beta chain. This clonotype has a handful of counts. Its antigen is currently not known. No much larger clone exists at a distance of one base, and base qualities are not known. These data originate in a study of early T cells in non-severe SARS-CoV-2 infection (dated by TCRdb to about 2021). Regarding the research as a whole: Because TCR sequencing relied on bulk RNA taken from unsorted whole blood, pairing of alpha and beta chains was not possible.

Set within a cohort of healthcare workers in London, UK, this nested case-control study involved weekly PCR testing of nasopharyngeal swabs along with blood sampling. Between 23 and 31 March 2020, the week of the UK lockdown, healthcare workers were enrolled and then followed up weekly for as long as 16 weeks. Findings and caveats that apply to the study as a whole: Matching against VDJdb was skewed toward anti-spike CD8 responses, likely underestimated virus-specific expansions, and missed private and CD4 specificities.

Library creation used 5' RACE. These reads were obtained on a NextSeq 500. Unique molecular identifiers were attached to individual cDNA molecules in the TCR library protocol so that sequencing error and PCR bias could be corrected. Sequencing covered both TCR alpha and beta chains, and within each sample the abundances of alpha and beta sequences were tightly co-correlated. As for how the authors treated the data: V gene, J gene and CDR3 annotation of TCR sequences was performed with Decombinator V4. Expanded TCRs were defined as changing significantly between any two time points under a Poisson model with p below 0.0001. Abundances of TCRs were expressed as counts per million after normalisation to the total number of TCRs sequenced in each sample. MAIT TCRs were defined by TRAV1-2 paired with TRAJ12, TRAJ20 or TRAJ33, and iNKT TCRs by TRAV10 paired with TRAJ18. A search of VDJdb, accessed on 1 November 2021, was run for TCRs annotated to CMV, EBV and SARS-CoV-2, with TCRs annotated for multiple antigens excluded. TCRdb took the public reads, trimmed them with fastp at Q25, ran MiXCR for clone calling and kept in-frame beta chains. Under each unique CDR3 protein, matching rows form one entry showing the most common genes and DNA. TCRdb's processing, not the authors' own work, is the source of the V and J calls. Recorded for this sample are tens of thousands of distinct CDR3 sequences; roughly 9% of them occurred a single time. The top ten clones comprise 13% of the sample.

Cut back by 5 bases and 7 bases, the V and J ends lie 9 bases apart. Its CDR3 holds 12 amino acids, cysteine through phenylalanine. Only the CDR3 DNA is retained, 36 bases long and in frame from the first base. The origin of this receptor is an adult who was a healthcare worker with PCR-confirmed SARS-CoV-2 infection or an uninfected control (not recorded which). The material sequenced was whole blood, taken at baseline. The V and J segments used are TRBV12-3 or TRBV12-4 and TRBJ2-1; perhaps TRBD1 is the D gene, with 5 bases matching. The base sequence is TGTGCCAGCAGTCGCCGGACAAATGAGCAGTTCTTC. Protein translation: CASSRRTNEQFF.